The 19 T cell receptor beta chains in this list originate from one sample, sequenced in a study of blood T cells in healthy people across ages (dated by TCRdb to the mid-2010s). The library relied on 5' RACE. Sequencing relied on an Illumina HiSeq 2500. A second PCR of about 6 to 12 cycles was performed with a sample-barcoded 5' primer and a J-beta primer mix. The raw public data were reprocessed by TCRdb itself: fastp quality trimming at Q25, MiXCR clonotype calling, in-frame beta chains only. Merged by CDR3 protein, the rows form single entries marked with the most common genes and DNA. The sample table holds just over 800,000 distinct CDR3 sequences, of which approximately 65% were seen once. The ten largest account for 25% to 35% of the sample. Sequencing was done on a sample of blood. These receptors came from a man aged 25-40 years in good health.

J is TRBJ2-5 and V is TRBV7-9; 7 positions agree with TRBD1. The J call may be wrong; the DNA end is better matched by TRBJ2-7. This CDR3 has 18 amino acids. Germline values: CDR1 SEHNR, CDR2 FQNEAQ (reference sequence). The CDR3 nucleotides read TGTGCCAGCAGCTTAGAGGGGGCTAGCCCCAAGGAGTCCTACGAGCAGTACTTC. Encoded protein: CASSLEGASPKESYEQYF.

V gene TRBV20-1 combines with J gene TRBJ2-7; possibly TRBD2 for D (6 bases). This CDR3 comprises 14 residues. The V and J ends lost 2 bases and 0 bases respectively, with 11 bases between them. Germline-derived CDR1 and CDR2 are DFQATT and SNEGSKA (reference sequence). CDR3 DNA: TGCAGTGCTAGACGGGCGGGGAGCTCCTACGAGCAGTACTTC. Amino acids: CSARRAGSSYEQYF.

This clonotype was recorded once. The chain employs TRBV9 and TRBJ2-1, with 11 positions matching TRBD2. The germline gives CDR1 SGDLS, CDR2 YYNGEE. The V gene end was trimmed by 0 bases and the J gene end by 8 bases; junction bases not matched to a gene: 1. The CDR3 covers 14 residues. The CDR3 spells CASSVVAGGDEQFF. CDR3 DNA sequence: TGTGCCAGCAGCGTAGTAGCGGGGGGGGATGAGCAGTTCTTC.

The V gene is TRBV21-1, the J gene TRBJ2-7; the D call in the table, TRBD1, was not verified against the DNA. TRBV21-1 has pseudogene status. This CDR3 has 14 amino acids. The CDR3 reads CASSTNGGNYEQYF. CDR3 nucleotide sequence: TGTGCCAGCAGTACGAACGGGGGGAACTACGAGCAGTACTTC.

The CDR3 DNA reads as TGTGCCAGTAAAGTCGGGTTGAGCAATCAGCCCCAGCATTTT. Amino acid sequence: CASKVGLSNQPQHF. The gene calls are TRBV12-3 or TRBV12-4 and TRBJ1-5; D uncertain. This CDR3 is built from 14 residues. V was shortened by 9 bases and J by 1 base, with 13 bases between the two germline ends.

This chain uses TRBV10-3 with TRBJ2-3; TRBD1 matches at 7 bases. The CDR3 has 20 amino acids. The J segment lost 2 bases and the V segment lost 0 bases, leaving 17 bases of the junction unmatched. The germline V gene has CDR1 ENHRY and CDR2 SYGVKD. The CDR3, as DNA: TGTGCCATCAGTGAGTCTGAGGGACAGTGGGTTCTAAACCCCACAGATACGCAGTATTTT. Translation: CAISESEGQWVLNPTDTQYF.

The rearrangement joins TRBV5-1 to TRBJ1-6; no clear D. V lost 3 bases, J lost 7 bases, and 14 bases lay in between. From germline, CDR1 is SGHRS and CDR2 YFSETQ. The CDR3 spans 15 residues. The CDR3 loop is CASSSSGPANSPLHF. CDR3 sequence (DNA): TGCGCCAGCAGCTCGTCGGGCCCCGCGAATTCACCCCTCCACTTT.

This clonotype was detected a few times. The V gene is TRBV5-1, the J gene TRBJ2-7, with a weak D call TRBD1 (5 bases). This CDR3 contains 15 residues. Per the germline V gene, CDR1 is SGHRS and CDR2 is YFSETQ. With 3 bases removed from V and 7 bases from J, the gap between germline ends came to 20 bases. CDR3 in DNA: TGCGCCAGCAGCTACAGTCCAGGGCAAGGTGAGGAGCAGTACTTC. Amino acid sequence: CASSYSPGQGEEQYF.

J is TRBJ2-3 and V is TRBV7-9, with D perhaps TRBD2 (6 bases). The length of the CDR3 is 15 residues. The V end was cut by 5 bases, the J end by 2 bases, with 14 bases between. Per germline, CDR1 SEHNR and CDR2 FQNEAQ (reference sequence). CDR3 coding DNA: TGTGCCAGCAGCCTAGAGCGGGTTGACACAGATACGCAGTATTTT. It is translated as CASSLERVDTDTQYF.

This CDR3 reads CSAPPAPGTDVYNEQFF. The DNA of the CDR3 is TGCAGTGCTCCCCCGGCCCCCGGGACGGACGTCTACAATGAGCAGTTCTTC. The chain recombines TRBV20-1 with TRBJ2-1; D may match TRBD1 or TRBD2 (5 bases each). Trimming removed 5 bases from V and 3 bases from J, with 23 bases in between. The CDR3 length is 17 residues. Germline CDR1 and CDR2: DFQATT and SNEGSKA (reference sequence).

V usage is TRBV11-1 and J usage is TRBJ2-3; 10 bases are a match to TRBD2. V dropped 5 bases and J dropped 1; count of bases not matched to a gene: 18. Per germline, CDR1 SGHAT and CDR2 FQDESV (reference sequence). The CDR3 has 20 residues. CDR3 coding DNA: TGTGCCAGCAGCCCGAGATATCTCAGCGGGGGGGCCGGTGGCACAGATACGCAGTATTTT. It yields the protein CASSPRYLSGGAGGTDTQYF.

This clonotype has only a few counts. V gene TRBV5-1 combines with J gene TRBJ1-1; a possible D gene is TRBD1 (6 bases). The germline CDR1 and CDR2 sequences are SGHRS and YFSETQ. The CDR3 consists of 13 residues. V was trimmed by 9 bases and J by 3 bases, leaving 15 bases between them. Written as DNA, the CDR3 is TGCGCCACCAAACAGGGAGGGGACACTGAAGCTTTCTTT. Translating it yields CATKQGGDTEAFF.

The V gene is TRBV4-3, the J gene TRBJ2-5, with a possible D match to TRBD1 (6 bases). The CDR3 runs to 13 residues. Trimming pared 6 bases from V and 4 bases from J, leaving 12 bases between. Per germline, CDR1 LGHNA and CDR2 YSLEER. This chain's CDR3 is CASSQQQGETQYF. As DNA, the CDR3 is TGCGCCAGCAGTCAACAACAGGGAGAGACCCAGTACTTC.

The CDR3: CASSSPGRPTYNEQFF. The CDR3 nucleotides read TGTGCCAGCAGCTCCCCTGGGAGACCAACCTACAATGAGCAGTTCTTC. This rearrangement joins TRBV7-2 to TRBJ2-1; TRBD2 might be the D (5 bases). Between the trimmed V and J ends, which lost 4 bases and 2 bases, there was a span of 15 bases. There are 16 residues in the CDR3. Germline V CDR1 and CDR2: SGHTA, FQGNSA.

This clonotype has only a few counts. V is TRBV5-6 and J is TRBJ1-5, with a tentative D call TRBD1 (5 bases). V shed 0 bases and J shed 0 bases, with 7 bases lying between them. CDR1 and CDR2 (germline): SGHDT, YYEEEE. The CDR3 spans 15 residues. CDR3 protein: CASSLGTHSNQPQHF. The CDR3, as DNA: TGTGCCAGCAGCTTGGGGACACATAGCAATCAGCCCCAGCATTTT.

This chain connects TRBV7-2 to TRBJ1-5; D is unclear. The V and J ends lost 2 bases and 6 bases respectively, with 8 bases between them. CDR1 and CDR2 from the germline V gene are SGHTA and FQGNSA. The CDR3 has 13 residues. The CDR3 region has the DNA TGTGCCAGCAGCTTAAGCCCCGTTCAGCCCCAGCATTTT. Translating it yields CASSLSPVQPQHF.

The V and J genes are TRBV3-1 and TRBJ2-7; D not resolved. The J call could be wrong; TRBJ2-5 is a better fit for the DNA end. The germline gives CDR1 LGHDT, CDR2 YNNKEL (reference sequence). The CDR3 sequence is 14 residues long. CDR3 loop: CASSPISTTETQYF. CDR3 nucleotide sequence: TGTGCCAGCAGCCCCATCTCGACGACCGAGACCCAGTACTTC.

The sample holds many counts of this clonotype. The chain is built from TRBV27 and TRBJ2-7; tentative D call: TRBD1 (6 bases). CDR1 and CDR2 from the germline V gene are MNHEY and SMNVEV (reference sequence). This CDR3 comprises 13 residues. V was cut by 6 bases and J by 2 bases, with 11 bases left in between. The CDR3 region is CASSLQGTYEQYF. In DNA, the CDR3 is TGTGCCAGCAGCTTACAGGGTACCTACGAGCAGTACTTC.

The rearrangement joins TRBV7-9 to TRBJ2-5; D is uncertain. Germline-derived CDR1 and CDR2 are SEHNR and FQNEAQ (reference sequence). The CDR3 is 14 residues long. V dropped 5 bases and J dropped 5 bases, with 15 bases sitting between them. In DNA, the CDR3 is TGTGCCAGCAGCCTCGACACGACGATGGAGACCCAGTACTTC. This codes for CASSLDTTMETQYF.